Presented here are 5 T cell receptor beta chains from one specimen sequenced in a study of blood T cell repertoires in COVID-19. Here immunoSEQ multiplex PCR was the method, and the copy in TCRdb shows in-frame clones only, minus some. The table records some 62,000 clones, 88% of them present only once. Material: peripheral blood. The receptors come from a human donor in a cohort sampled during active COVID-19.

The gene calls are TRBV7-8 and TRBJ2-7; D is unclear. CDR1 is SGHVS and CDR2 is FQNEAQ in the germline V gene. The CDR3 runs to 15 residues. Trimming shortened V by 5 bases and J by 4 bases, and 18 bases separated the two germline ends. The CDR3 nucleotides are TGTGCCAGCAGCCCGTTAACAGCCATCCCATACGAGCAGTACTTC. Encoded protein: CASSPLTAIPYEQYF.

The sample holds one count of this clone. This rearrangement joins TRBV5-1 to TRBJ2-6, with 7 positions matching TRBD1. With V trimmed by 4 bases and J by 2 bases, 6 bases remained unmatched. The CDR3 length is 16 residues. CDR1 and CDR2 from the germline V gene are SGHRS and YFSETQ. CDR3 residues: CASSQRTGAGANVLTF. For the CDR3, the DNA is TGCGCCAGCAGCCAGCGAACAGGGGCTGGGGCCAACGTCCTGACTTTC.

CDR3 amino acids: CASSLETSRGTDTQYF. DNA of the CDR3: TGTGCCAGCAGCTTAGAAACTAGCCGGGGCACAGATACGCAGTATTTT. The chain has TRBV7-6 and TRBJ2-3, with TRBD2 as a possible D gene (6 bases). This CDR3 is built from 16 residues. Germline-derived CDR1 and CDR2 are SGHVS and FNYEAQ. V dropped 1 base and J dropped 1 base, with 12 bases sitting between them.

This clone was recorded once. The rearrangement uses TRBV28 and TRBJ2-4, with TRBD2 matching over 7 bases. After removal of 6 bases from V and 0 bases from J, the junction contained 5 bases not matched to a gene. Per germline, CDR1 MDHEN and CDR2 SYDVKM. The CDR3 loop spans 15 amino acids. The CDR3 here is CASSAGGLAKNIQYF. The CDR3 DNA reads TGTGCCAGCAGCGCCGGGGGGTTAGCCAAAAACATTCAGTACTTC.

In DNA form, the CDR3 reads TGTGCCAGCAGCTTAGGCCCGGGGACTAGCTTCTACGAGCAGTACTTC. Translation gives CASSLGPGTSFYEQYF. This chain uses TRBV7-2 with TRBJ2-7; the match to TRBD2 covers 9 bases. The junction had 7 bases not matched to a gene; V was cut back by 1 base and J by 3 bases. Germline-derived CDR1 and CDR2 are SGHTA and FQGNSA. The CDR3 has 16 residues.